What follows are 16 T cell receptor beta chains derived from one specimen sequenced in a study of radiation and T cells in renal cell carcinoma. Documented treatment: treatment-naive control, cytoreductive nephrectomy. The protocol was immunoSEQ multiplex PCR, while the TCRdb copy is restricted to in-frame clones and leaves out a portion. The sample consists of about 18,000 clones, about 61% of them appearing once. The material sequenced was tumor tissue, taken from a patient whose treatment was nephrectomy without radiotherapy. The receptor set was obtained from a man aged 50-60 years with renal cell carcinoma.

The chain employs TRBV7-2 and TRBJ2-7, with D unclear. CDR1 and CDR2 from the germline V gene are SGHTA and FQGNSA. The CDR3 is made up of 15 amino acids. Trimming stripped 4 bases from V and 2 bases from J, with 15 bases between. The DNA for the CDR3 is TGTGCCAGCAGCTCCATGTGGCCCCGAACCTACGAGCAGTACTTC. It translates to CASSSMWPRTYEQYF.

This chain connects TRBV5-1 to TRBJ2-1; D may be TRBD1 (6 bases). The CDR3 runs to 16 residues. CDR1 and CDR2 from the germline V gene are SGHRS and YFSETQ. V was shortened by 2 bases and J by 0 bases, with 12 bases between the two germline ends. This CDR3 is CASSFLQGSSYNEQFF. CDR3 sequence (DNA): TGCGCCAGCAGCTTCCTACAGGGTAGCTCCTACAATGAGCAGTTCTTC.

This clone was counted only a few times. The V and J genes are TRBV4-1 and TRBJ2-7; 7 bases are a match to TRBD1. In germline, CDR1 is MGHRA, CDR2 YSYEKL. The J segment lost 1 base and the V segment lost 4 bases, leaving 7 bases of the junction unmatched. CDR3 length: 15 amino acids. CDR3: CASSLSGTVSYEQYF. The CDR3 coding sequence is TGCGCCAGCAGCCTATCAGGGACAGTGTCCTACGAGCAGTACTTC.

This clone was seen ten or more times. V usage is TRBV7-8 and J usage is TRBJ2-5; 15 bases map to TRBD2. CDR3 length equals 19 residues. CDR1 and CDR2 (germline): SGHVS, FQNEAQ. Trimming removed 4 bases from V and 3 bases from J; junction bases left unmatched: 12. CDR3 DNA sequence: TGTGCCAGCAGCTCACAGGGGACTAGCGGGAGGATAACGGAAGAGACCCAGTACTTC. Its translation is CASSSQGTSGRITEETQYF. The whole variable domain, filled in from reference TRBV7-8 and TRBJ2-5, reads GAGVSQSPRYKVAKRGQDVALRCDPISGHVSLFWYQQALGQGPEFLTYFQNEAQLDKSGLPSDRFFAERPEGSVSTLKIQRTQQEDSAVYLCASSSQGTSGRITEETQYFGPGTRLLVL.

V gene TRBV4-2 combines with J gene TRBJ1-1; D is uncertain. Germline values: CDR1 LGHNA, CDR2 YNFKEQ. The CDR3 is 14 residues long. The ends were cut back, 0 bases at V and 5 bases at J, with 10 bases in the middle. CDR3 nucleotides: TGTGCCAGCAGCCAAGATCTAGGTTGGACTGAAGCTTTCTTT. Translating it yields CASSQDLGWTEAFF.

J is TRBJ2-4 and V is TRBV27; 8 bases map to TRBD1. The CDR3 is 15 residues long. The germline V gene encodes CDR1 MNHEY and CDR2 SMNVEV (reference sequence). Unmatched junction bases numbered 3, after V lost 5 bases and J lost 0 bases. The CDR3 nucleotides are TGTGCCAGCAGTCAACAGGGGGTAGCCAAAAACATTCAGTACTTC. Protein product: CASSQQGVAKNIQYF.

This rearrangement joins TRBV7-9 to TRBJ2-5; D is perhaps TRBD1 (5 bases). Trimming pared 2 bases from V and 7 bases from J, leaving 11 bases between. Germline V lookup: CDR1 SEHNR, CDR2 FQNEAQ (reference sequence). CDR3 length equals 13 residues. CDR3 sequence reads: CASSLLGQGTQYF. The CDR3 nucleotides are TGTGCCAGCAGCTTATTGGGGCAGGGGACCCAGTACTTC.

The genes are TRBV7-2 and TRBJ1-1, with D hard to call. The germline V gene has CDR1 SGHTA and CDR2 FQGNSA. Between the trimmed V and J ends, which lost 5 bases and 0 bases, there was a span of 19 bases. The CDR3 totals 17 residues. Here the CDR3 reads CASSTDPHSFMNTEAFF. The CDR3 bases are TGTGCCAGCAGCACGGACCCTCACTCCTTTATGAACACTGAAGCTTTCTTT.

The chain uses TRBV6-5 and TRBJ1-1; 8 bases are a match to TRBD1. The ends lost 5 bases at V and 1 base at J; junction bases unmatched: 3. Germline CDR1 MNHEY, CDR2 SVGAGI. CDR3 length equals 14 residues. The CDR3 DNA follows: TGTGCCAGCAGTGTACAGGGGGAGAACACTGAAGCTTTCTTT. Protein: CASSVQGENTEAFF.

The CDR3 reads CASSLGTGVNIQYF. The DNA for the CDR3 is TGTGCCAGCAGCTTGGGGACAGGTGTAAACATTCAGTACTTC. V gene TRBV5-6 combines with J gene TRBJ2-4; 7 bases map to TRBD1. Germline trimming cut 0 bases from V and 6 bases from J; bases unmatched to any gene: 3. The CDR3 is 14 residues long. Looked up from germline, CDR1 is SGHDT and CDR2 is YYEEEE.

This clone was seen a few times. The chain recombines TRBV21-1 with TRBJ1-5. TRBV21-1 is a pseudogene locus. The CDR3 consists of 18 residues. CDR3 amino acids: CASSKALGRTRDNQPQHF. CDR3 coding DNA: TGTGCCAGCAGCAAAGCGCTTGGCCGAACACGGGACAATCAGCCCCAGCATTTT.

The chain has TRBV5-6 and TRBJ2-7, with 14 bases identical to TRBD2. Unmatched junction bases numbered 6, after V lost 3 bases and J lost 7 bases. Germline assignment: CDR1 SGHDT and CDR2 YYEEEE. The CDR3 is made up of 15 amino acids. The DNA for the CDR3 is TGTGCCAGCAGCTCCGGACTAGCGGGAGGAGGGGAGCAGTACTTC. Translation gives CASSSGLAGGGEQYF.

This clone turned up a few times. The chain combines TRBV2 with TRBJ1-2; a weak D match, TRBD1 (6 bases). Per the germline V gene, CDR1 is SNHLY and CDR2 is FYNNEI. Trimming pared 1 base from V and 6 bases from J, leaving 12 bases between. CDR3 length: 14 amino acids. In DNA, the CDR3 is TGTGCCAGCAGTGAAGTACGGACAGAAAATGGCTACACCTTC. The encoded protein is CASSEVRTENGYTF.

Only a few counts were recorded for this clone. CDR3 protein: CAISDDRATEAFF. The CDR3 nucleotides are TGTGCCATCAGTGACGACAGGGCCACTGAAGCTTTCTTT. The chain joins TRBV10-3 to TRBJ1-1, with 7 bases aligning to TRBD1. CDR1 and CDR2 (germline): ENHRY, SYGVKD. Trimming removed 3 bases from V and 4 bases from J; junction bases left unmatched: 2. The CDR3 consists of 13 residues.

The chain joins TRBV15 to TRBJ1-6; 10 bases map to TRBD1. The germline V gene encodes CDR1 LNHNV and CDR2 YYDKDF (reference sequence). CDR3 size: 16 residues. V trimming: 0 bases; J trimming: 9 bases; junction bases outside the gene matches: 5. CDR3 in amino acids: CATSREKGQGTSPLHF. The CDR3 DNA reads as TGTGCCACCAGCAGAGAAAAGGGACAGGGGACTTCACCCCTCCACTTT.

This sequence joins TRBV4-3 and TRBJ1-1; the D is unclear. V dropped 0 bases and J dropped 11 bases, with 16 bases sitting between them. Looked up from germline, CDR1 is LGHNA and CDR2 is YSLEER. The CDR3 sequence is 14 residues long. The CDR3 loop reads CASSQDRNSMVAFF. CDR3 nucleotides: TGCGCCAGCAGCCAAGATAGAAACTCCATGGTGGCTTTCTTT.